A selection of T cell receptor beta chains follows, all from one sample in a study of cytomegalovirus exposure and HLA in healthy donors. Using immunoSEQ multiplex PCR, the repertoire was profiled, and TCRdb retains in-frame clones only, with some absent. The table has 150,000 to 250,000 clones, 70% to 80% seen once. Sequencing used PBMCs. The origin of the receptors is a girl between 5 and 17 years old in good health and CMV-seropositive. Each CDR3 is given with its conserved first and last residue.

V: TRBV4-3
CDR3: CASSQDRASKHYGYTF

V: TRBV5-6
CDR3: CASTQQGLGEANVLTF

V: TRBV2
CDR3: CAGTGAPNTEAFF

V: TRBV15
CDR3: CATSSSGQGFTDTQYF

V: TRBV4-3
CDR3: CASSPRLAYEQYF

V: TRBV18
CDR3: CASSPGQAAAKNIQYF

V: TRBV7-9
CDR3: CASNLVGGPNEQFF

V: TRBV6-5
CDR3: CASSYFRTGGTGELFF

V: TRBV11-2
CDR3: CASSPGLAGAANTGELFF

V: TRBV19
CDR3: CASRGTGGVKSYTF

V: TRBV4-3
CDR3: CASSRGGGGANTGELFF

V: TRBV11-2
CDR3: CASSSLRGAIADTQYF

V: TRBV10-1
CDR3: CASSDGTGELFF

V: TRBV4-3
CDR3: CASRPGAANTEAFF

V: TRBV5-6
CDR3: CASTITPTGPYEQYF

V: TRBV9
CDR3: CASSPGEDTQYF

V: TRBV19
CDR3: CASSSGQSDYYEQYF

V: TRBV9
CDR3: CASSVGLAGGGGETQYF

V: TRBV18
CDR3: CASSPLNSGSYEQYF

V: TRBV5-1
CDR3: CASSLTGYGEKLFF

V: TRBV7-8
CDR3: CASSPSGGETGELFF

V: TRBV5-1
CDR3: CASSLKQGYQETQYF

V: TRBV7-2
CDR3: CASSLLGQGIGDTQYF

V: TRBV5-4
CDR3: CASSPTSGGAGETQYF

V: TRBV23-1
CDR3: CASSGLGRVGASSGANVLTF

V: TRBV6-1
CDR3: CASVTSGGANNEQFF

V: TRBV4-3
CDR3: CASSHAQGSYEQYF

V: TRBV11-3
CDR3: CASSRQGPRGTGELFF

V: TRBV7-6
CDR3: CASSPEQGLVGYTF

V: TRBV21-1
CDR3: CASSKLGQRETQYF

V: TRBV5-6
CDR3: CASSLELAGIYNEQFF

V: TRBV29-1
CDR3: CSVGQGASSGNTIYF

V: TRBV7-2
CDR3: CASSLAGGGSYEQYF

V: TRBV19
CDR3: CASSNRQGNTEAFF

V: TRBV11-3
CDR3: CASSQDNQPQHF

V: TRBV11-2
CDR3: CASSLVPQGETTIYF

V: TRBV30
CDR3: CAWSVHPEATGYGYTF

V: TRBV27
CDR3: CASSLPGGYEQYF

V: TRBV19
CDR3: CASSPSFYGNNNQPQHF

V: TRBV7-2
CDR3: CASSTQRGGTDTQYF

V: TRBV10-3
CDR3: CAISRDRNTEAFF

V: TRBV10-1
CDR3: CASRAGTSVNTGELFF

V: TRBV18
CDR3: CASSPPNQANTGELFF

V: TRBV7-2
CDR3: CASSLVREAFF

V: TRBV7-2
CDR3: CASSLVGGLGQETQYF

V: TRBV19
CDR3: CASSWTSEPYEQYF

V: TRBV30
CDR3: CAWNFRDRGIGELFF

V: TRBV5-1
CDR3: CASSPTTSGGVNEQFF

V: TRBV7-6
CDR3: CASSSPHREVTHEQYF

V: TRBV4-3
CDR3: CASSQDPGGYEQFF

V: TRBV11-2
CDR3: CASSSDRNTEAFF

V: TRBV9
CDR3: CASSVEGSGGAVEQFF

V: TRBV5-1
CDR3: CASSLLALNTEAFF